The following is a T cell receptor (beta chain) sequence with its context. Its antigen is unknown. No much larger clone is present one base from it, and per-base qualities are unavailable. The donors belonged to the validation cohort of over a hundred subjects, which was separate from the approximately 700-subject first cohort. This entry is derived from a study of cytomegalovirus exposure and HLA in healthy donors listed by TCRdb under 2017. For the wider study: According to a later analysis, the roughly 120 validation repertoires were produced on the same platform as the 680 or so repertoires of the first cohort. To predict cytomegalovirus infection status, the study brought together high-throughput TCR immunosequencing, statistical association of individual TCRs with disease status, and machine learning. The study was designed to test whether signatures of past pathogen exposure could be identified by cataloging public T cell receptors. Besides the first cohort of 550 to 750 subjects, a separate validation cohort made up of over 100 different subjects was used.

The investigation overall reported the following: A total of 164 TCR beta chains were listed by the study as associated with cytomegalovirus. Of the cluster scores, 90% to 95% were above 0 in a later analysis, which found that TCRs clustered in the first cohort also tended to co-occur in the 120 validation repertoires. According to the authors, the approach could potentially be generalized to other disease states and immunological phenotypes. Three of the identified cytomegalovirus-associated TCR beta chains were confirmed in vitro to be specific for cytomegalovirus antigens. The validation cohort had no HLA typing available for a later analysis, so co-occurrence within that cohort was assessed over all 110 or so repertoires. Most TCR sequences were seen in very few donors, while some public TCRs were found in many individuals. In both the original and validation cohorts, the classifier was reported to diagnose cytomegalovirus status with high specificity and sensitivity.

For CDR1 and CDR2, the germline V gene lists MNHNS and SASEGT. The junction carries 14 bases between V and J, which are trimmed by 1 base and 1 base respectively. The CDR3 measures 17 amino acids from cysteine to phenylalanine. Only the CDR3 region is kept as DNA, spanning 51 bases read in frame from base 1. Library preparation used the immunoSEQ multiplex PCR assay. Under the source paper's analysis protocol: To diagnose cytomegalovirus status from the catalog of TCR beta chain sequences, a statistical classification framework was built. In TCRdb, the immuneACCESS table is reduced to in-frame sequences with V and J assigned. These tables do not hold every clone; where another copy was compared, an unresolved V gene accounts for under half, and the others remain unexplained. From that table come the V and J calls and clone size; the DNA was used to work out D and trimming. In this sample the table shows around 170,000 clones, 88% of which occur a single time. The ten largest clones add up to approximately 3.1% of the sample.

The sequence links TRBV6-1 to TRBJ2-4; a weak D assignment points to TRBD1 (5 bases agree). This TCR came from a man younger than 30 in good health and CMV-seronegative. The sample was PBMCs. The CDR3 corresponds to CASSEGRQSFAKNIQYF. The sequence in DNA is TGTGCCAGCAGTGAAGGGCGACAGTCCTTCGCCAAAAACATTCAGTACTTC.